This passage covers 5 T cell receptor beta chains from one sample sequenced in a study of graft-versus-host responses after intestinal transplantation. Sequencing was performed with immunoSEQ multiplex PCR; in TCRdb, only in-frame clones are kept and a portion is missing. Of tens of thousands of clones in the sample, about 90% are singletons; the top ten hold 1.5% to 2%. Sequencing was performed on PBMCs, taken 26 days after transplant. The receptor source for this set is a human patient who received an intestinal transplant, so some T cells may come from the graft donor.

This clone was counted between two and nine times. The rearrangement links TRBV19 to TRBJ2-4, with D unresolved. The CDR3 has 13 amino acids. The ends were cut back, 3 bases at V and 6 bases at J, with 9 bases in the middle. Per the germline V gene, CDR1 is LNHDA and CDR2 is SQIVND (reference sequence). CDR3 DNA sequence: TGTGCCAGTAGTATCCGGTTGGTAAACATTCAGTACTTC. Translating it yields CASSIRLVNIQYF.

The V and J genes are TRBV7-2 and TRBJ1-1; tentatively, D is TRBD1 (6 bases). With 7 bases removed from V and 1 base from J, the gap between germline ends came to 10 bases. Germline values: CDR1 SGHTA, CDR2 FQGNSA. The CDR3 totals 13 residues. CDR3 residues: CASTQGRNTEAFF. CDR3 nucleotides: TGTGCCAGCACACAGGGCCGGAACACTGAAGCTTTCTTT.

This clone was seen more than once but under ten times. The genes are TRBV28 and TRBJ2-3, with D perhaps TRBD2 (5 bases). The V and J ends lost 4 bases and 1 base respectively, with 18 bases between them. Germline loops: CDR1 MDHEN, CDR2 SYDVKM. The CDR3 loop spans 17 amino acids. The CDR3 region has the DNA TGTGCCAGCAGTTCCGTAAGAGCGGAGCTTGGCACAGATACGCAGTATTTT. Translated, it gives CASSSVRAELGTDTQYF.

The chain joins TRBV30 to TRBJ2-1; 10 bases line up with TRBD1. With V trimmed by 8 bases and J by 3 bases, 10 bases remained unmatched. In germline, CDR1 is GTSNPN, CDR2 SVGIG (reference sequence). The CDR3 is made up of 15 amino acids. CDR3 in amino acids: CASAWTGGIYNEQFF. The CDR3 nucleotides read TGTGCCAGCGCCTGGACAGGGGGAATCTACAATGAGCAGTTCTTC.

This clone was detected only once. V gene TRBV6-5 combines with J gene TRBJ1-2, with D perhaps TRBD1 (5 bases). The ends were cut back, 5 bases at V and 7 bases at J, with 14 bases in the middle. The germline gives CDR1 MNHEY, CDR2 SVGAGI. This CDR3 region has 13 residues. CDR3: CASSEMTAGGYTF. For the CDR3, the DNA is TGTGCCAGCAGTGAGATGACAGCTGGTGGCTACACCTTC.